This T cell receptor beta chain was found in a study of early T cells in non-severe SARS-CoV-2 infection. Study summary: Unsorted whole-blood RNA was sequenced in bulk, leaving chains unpaired. The study, taken as a whole, reports: Anti-spike CD8 responses were favored by VDJdb matching, which missed private and CD4 specificities.

The TCR library protocol attached unique molecular identifiers to the individual cDNA molecules. TCRdb re-called the 5' RACE reads with MiXCR, one entry per CDR3 protein. The table lists 45,000 to 55,000 distinct CDR3 sequences, roughly an eighth of them singletons. Only a few counts were recorded for this clonotype. Its antigen is still unknown. CDR1 and CDR2 (germline): SQVTM, ANQGSEA. The ends were cut back, 5 bases at V and 4 bases at J, with 17 bases in the middle. This CDR3 is built from 14 residues. The sample comprised whole blood. This TCR derives from an adult who was a healthcare worker with PCR-confirmed SARS-CoV-2 infection or an uninfected control (not recorded which). This chain joins TRBV29-1 and TRBJ1-2; D not certain. This CDR3 reads CSVRAFGVAYGYTF. The CDR3 DNA sequence: TGCAGCGTTCGTGCTTTCGGGGTGGCCTATGGCTACACCTTC.